These T cell receptor beta chains were read from a single sample in a study of blood T cell repertoires in COVID-19. The assay was immunoSEQ multiplex PCR, and TCRdb's table has in-frame clones only and misses some. Altogether around 250,000 clones are present, roughly 83% being singletons, with the ten largest covering over 2%. Input material: PBMCs or T cells enriched from blood (not recorded which). The receptors were sampled from a woman aged 45-59 years who had recovered from COVID-19. CDR3s include the opening cysteine and the closing phenylalanine or tryptophan. The order of the fields is J gene, clone size, V gene, D gene, CDR3 protein, CDR3 DNA. A D gene is named only where the DNA matches it firmly. Rows may omit the clone size; those that give it use once, few, many or a size class.

J: TRBJ2-3; size: NA; V: TRBV2; D: TRBD2; CDR3: CASRLGTSGTDTQYF; DNA: TGTGCCAGCAGACTAGGGACTAGCGGCACAGATACGCAGTATTTT
J: TRBJ1-2; size: NA; V: TRBV28; D: TRBD1; CDR3: CASSIISRTGRRGYTF; DNA: TGTGCCAGCAGCATTATTTCTCGGACAGGGCGCCGTGGCTACACCTTC
J: TRBJ2-7; size: NA; V: TRBV28; D: TRBD1; CDR3: CASRQGSYEQYF; DNA: TGTGCCAGCCGACAGGGCTCCTACGAGCAGTACTTC
J: TRBJ1-4; size: once; V: TRBV2; D: NA; CDR3: CASSDPQFREKLFF; DNA: TGTGCCAGCAGTGACCCACAGTTTCGAGAAAAACTGTTTTTT
J: TRBJ2-5; size: NA; V: TRBV6-2/TRBV6-3; D: TRBD2; CDR3: CASSYQREQETQYF; DNA: TGTGCCAGCAGTTATCAGCGGGAGCAAGAGACCCAGTACTTC
J: TRBJ1-5; size: NA; V: TRBV11-2; D: NA; CDR3: CASSFQSNQPQHF; DNA: TGTGCCAGCAGCTTTCAAAGCAATCAGCCCCAGCATTTT
J: TRBJ1-6; size: NA; V: TRBV19; D: NA; CDR3: CASSDHRAGNSPLHF; DNA: TGTGCCAGTAGTGATCACAGGGCCGGGAATTCACCCCTCCACTTT
J: TRBJ2-1; size: NA; V: TRBV28; D: TRBD2; CDR3: CASSLPREGYNEQFF; DNA: TGTGCCAGCAGTTTACCTCGGGAGGGATACAATGAGCAGTTCTTC
J: TRBJ2-5; size: NA; V: TRBV5-1; D: NA; CDR3: CASSPALTGETQYF; DNA: TGCGCCAGCAGCCCCGCCCTTACGGGGGAGACCCAGTACTTC
J: TRBJ1-2; size: NA; V: TRBV7-6; D: NA; CDR3: CASSPVGGARYGYTF; DNA: TGTGCCAGCAGCCCCGTGGGGGGGGCGCGGTATGGCTACACCTTC
J: TRBJ2-4; size: once; V: TRBV4-3; D: NA; CDR3: CASSQVFPVNIQYF; DNA: TGCGCCAGCAGCCAAGTCTTTCCCGTAAACATTCAGTACTTC
J: TRBJ2-7; size: NA; V: TRBV6-5; D: TRBD1; CDR3: CASNGDSYEQYF; DNA: TGTGCCAGCAATGGGGACAGCTACGAGCAGTACTTC
J: TRBJ2-5; size: NA; V: TRBV6-5; D: NA; CDR3: CASSHPGKETQYF; DNA: TGTGCCAGCAGTCATCCCGGGAAAGAGACCCAGTACTTC
J: TRBJ2-7; size: NA; V: TRBV30; D: NA; CDR3: CAWARDSSYEQYF; DNA: TGTGCCTGGGCCCGGGACTCCTCCTACGAGCAGTACTTC
J: TRBJ1-4; size: NA; V: TRBV19; D: NA; CDR3: CASSPGHRLLFF; DNA: TGTGCCAGTAGTCCGGGACACCGATTACTGTTTTTT
J: TRBJ1-6; size: NA; V: TRBV27; D: TRBD1; CDR3: CASSRDSQNSPLHF; DNA: TGTGCCAGCAGCCGGGACAGCCAAAATTCACCCCTCCACTTT
J: TRBJ1-6; size: NA; V: TRBV7-8; D: TRBD1; CDR3: CCTRGQTNSPLHF; DNA: TGTTGCACCAGGGGGCAGACAAATTCACCCCTCCACTTT
J: TRBJ2-7; size: NA; V: TRBV28; D: TRBD1; CDR3: CASSLLGQESYEQYF; DNA: TGTGCCAGCAGTTTATTGGGACAGGAGTCCTACGAGCAGTACTTC
J: TRBJ1-4; size: NA; V: TRBV2; D: NA; CDR3: CASRLTGNSEKLFF; DNA: TGTGCCAGCAGGCTCACAGGGAATAGTGAAAAACTGTTTTTT
J: TRBJ1-1; size: NA; V: TRBV10-2; D: NA; CDR3: CASRDSSTEAFF; DNA: TGCGCCAGCAGGGACAGCAGCACTGAAGCTTTCTTT
J: TRBJ2-1; size: NA; V: TRBV3-1/TRBV3-2; D: NA; CDR3: CASSPMEGAPLYNEQFF; DNA: TGTGCCAGCAGCCCCATGGAAGGGGCCCCCCTCTACAATGAGCAGTTCTTC
J: TRBJ1-6; size: NA; V: TRBV11-3; D: TRBD1; CDR3: CASSHRTGDYNSPLHF; DNA: TGTGCCAGCAGCCACCGGACAGGGGATTATAATTCACCCCTCCACTTT
J: TRBJ2-7; size: NA; V: TRBV6-1; D: TRBD2; CDR3: CASSEAQRTSRYEQYF; DNA: TGTGCCAGCAGTGAAGCGCAGAGGACTAGCAGGTACGAGCAGTACTTC
J: TRBJ1-2; size: NA; V: TRBV20-1; D: NA; CDR3: CSASRGKDGYTF; DNA: TGCAGTGCTAGTAGGGGCAAGGATGGCTACACCTTC
J: TRBJ1-1; size: NA; V: TRBV21-1; D: NA; CDR3: CASSKGDRRVAEAFF; DNA: TGTGCCAGCAGCAAAGGGGACAGACGGGTCGCTGAAGCTTTCTTT
J: TRBJ2-7; size: NA; V: TRBV6-5; D: TRBD1; CDR3: CASRATGGHEQYF; DNA: TGTGCCAGCAGAGCTACAGGGGGCCACGAGCAGTACTTC
J: TRBJ1-2; size: NA; V: TRBV14; D: TRBD1; CDR3: CASSITGTDYNGYTF; DNA: TGTGCCAGCAGCATTACCGGGACAGATTATAATGGCTACACCTTC
J: TRBJ2-3; size: NA; V: TRBV24-1; D: NA; CDR3: CATRDRFRDTQYF; DNA: TGTGCCACCAGAGATAGATTCAGGGATACGCAGTATTTT
J: TRBJ2-1; size: NA; V: TRBV2; D: TRBD2; CDR3: CASHLGLAGGPGNEQFF; DNA: TGTGCCAGCCACCTCGGGCTAGCGGGAGGGCCAGGCAATGAGCAGTTCTTC
J: TRBJ1-2; size: once; V: TRBV18; D: NA; CDR3: CASSPQGIYGYTF; DNA: TGTGCCAGCTCACCGCAGGGGATCTATGGCTACACCTTC
J: TRBJ2-7; size: NA; V: TRBV10-3; D: NA; CDR3: CAISAGRNGSYEQYF; DNA: TGTGCCATCAGTGCAGGCAGAAACGGCTCCTACGAGCAGTACTTC
J: TRBJ1-6; size: once; V: TRBV11-2; D: NA; CDR3: CASSLSGTNNSPLHF; DNA: TGTGCCAGCAGCTTATCGGGGACTAATAATTCACCCCTCCACTTT
J: TRBJ1-2; size: few; V: TRBV28; D: TRBD1; CDR3: CASGQGTVYGYTF; DNA: TGTGCCAGCGGACAAGGGACAGTATATGGCTACACCTTC
J: TRBJ1-1; size: once; V: TRBV6-5; D: NA; CDR3: CASSSITMNTEAFF; DNA: TGTGCCAGCAGTTCTATAACCATGAACACTGAAGCTTTCTTT
J: TRBJ2-1; size: NA; V: TRBV6-5; D: TRBD2; CDR3: CASSRGGRNEQFF; DNA: TGTGCCAGCTCCCGGGGGGGCCGCAATGAGCAGTTCTTC
J: TRBJ2-1; size: once; V: TRBV7-3; D: TRBD1; CDR3: CASSLAGTVSYNEQFF; DNA: TGTGCCAGCAGCTTAGCCGGGACAGTCTCCTACAATGAGCAGTTCTTC
J: TRBJ1-5; size: NA; V: TRBV7-8; D: NA; CDR3: CASRLGRVNSNQPQHF; DNA: TGTGCCAGCAGATTAGGGAGGGTCAATAGCAATCAGCCCCAGCATTTT
J: TRBJ1-1; size: NA; V: TRBV15; D: TRBD1; CDR3: CATSILADRGIDEAFF; DNA: TGTGCCACCAGCATCCTGGCGGACAGGGGCATTGATGAAGCTTTCTTT
J: TRBJ1-3; size: NA; V: TRBV19; D: NA; CDR3: CASSIAAGGGNTIYF; DNA: TGTGCCAGTAGTATAGCAGCGGGGGGCGGAAACACCATATATTTT
J: TRBJ1-4; size: NA; V: TRBV6-5; D: NA; CDR3: CASSSRSPNEKLFF; DNA: TGTGCCAGCAGTTCGAGGAGTCCTAATGAAAAACTGTTTTTT
J: TRBJ2-3; size: NA; V: TRBV4-2; D: NA; CDR3: CASSQGGLATDTQYF; DNA: TGTGCCAGCAGCCAAGGGGGACTGGCTACCGATACGCAGTATTTT
J: TRBJ2-6; size: few; V: TRBV19; D: NA; CDR3: CASSLHQGSGANVLTF; DNA: TGTGCCAGTAGTCTCCATCAGGGTTCTGGGGCCAACGTCCTGACTTTC
J: TRBJ2-7; size: NA; V: TRBV7-9; D: TRBD1; CDR3: CASRGVDRVSNEQYF; DNA: TGTGCCAGCCGTGGGGTGGACAGGGTCTCCAACGAGCAGTACTTC
J: TRBJ1-4; size: once; V: TRBV7-2; D: NA; CDR3: CASTPSRVGGGKLFF; DNA: TGTGCCAGCACCCCCAGTCGGGTAGGGGGTGGAAAACTGTTTTTT
J: TRBJ1-4; size: few; V: TRBV13; D: NA; CDR3: CASSFGGLANEKLFF; DNA: TGTGCCAGCAGCTTTGGGGGGTTGGCTAATGAAAAACTGTTTTTT
J: TRBJ1-3; size: NA; V: TRBV4-2; D: NA; CDR3: CASSLNREVTGNTIYF; DNA: TGTGCCAGCAGCCTGAACAGGGAAGTAACTGGAAACACCATATATTTT
J: TRBJ2-1; size: NA; V: TRBV5-1; D: TRBD1; CDR3: CASLRTGGSYNEQFF; DNA: TGCGCCAGCCTTCGTACAGGGGGCTCCTACAATGAGCAGTTCTTC
J: TRBJ1-2; size: NA; V: TRBV19; D: TRBD1; CDR3: CASSDRDGGARYGYTF; DNA: TGTGCCAGTAGTGACAGGGACGGAGGGGCAAGATATGGCTACACCTTC
J: TRBJ1-6; size: NA; V: TRBV7-2; D: NA; CDR3: CASSLEAGTNSPLHF; DNA: TGTGCCAGCAGCTTAGAGGCAGGCACTAATTCACCCCTCCACTTT